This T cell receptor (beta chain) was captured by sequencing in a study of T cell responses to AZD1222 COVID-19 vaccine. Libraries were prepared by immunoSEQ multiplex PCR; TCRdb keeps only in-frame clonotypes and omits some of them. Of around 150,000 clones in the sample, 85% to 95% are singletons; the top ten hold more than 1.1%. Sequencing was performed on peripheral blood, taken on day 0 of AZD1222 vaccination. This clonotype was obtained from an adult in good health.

Here the CDR3 reads CASCVAGGPYEQYF. The CDR3 nucleotides are TGTGCCAGCTGTGTAGCGGGAGGTCCCTACGAGCAGTACTTC. The genes are TRBV27 and TRBJ2-7; TRBD2 matches at 10 bases. V lost 8 bases to trimming and J lost 2 bases; unmatched junction nucleotides: 6. This CDR3 is built from 14 residues. Germline values: CDR1 MNHEY, CDR2 SMNVEV (reference sequence).